Sequencing of this TCR beta chain was carried out in a study of response to subunit inactivated influenza vaccine. In this sample, this clonotype turned up many times. Its target is unknown. Notes on the study in general: Each seasonal influenza vaccination recruits few new T cells, the authors suggested.

Each CDR3 protein gets one entry after TCRdb re-called the RT-PCR reads with MiXCR. The data contain more than 200,000 distinct CDR3 sequences, 9% to 15% of them singletons. This CDR3 is 14 amino acids long. Per the germline V gene, CDR1 is MNHNS and CDR2 is SASEGT. V was clipped by 5 bases and J by 3 bases; unmatched bases: 6. This TCR came from a man in his fifties who received an inactivated influenza vaccine. Sequenced material: non-naive T cells sorted from PBMCs, taken less than 15 days before vaccination. The chain uses TRBV6-1 and TRBJ1-2; 7 nucleotides match TRBD1. The CDR3 loop reads CASSPTGQDYGYTF. CDR3 bases: TGTGCCAGCAGTCCAACCGGACAGGACTATGGCTACACCTTC.